The clone carrying this TCR beta chain has a handful of counts. No antigen is known for it. A universal primer site was incorporated via template switching, and the cDNA contained unique molecular identifiers. One entry per CDR3 protein, called by TCRdb with MiXCR from the 5' RACE reads. The table lists some 600,000 distinct CDR3 sequences, just over 7% of them singletons. The data are from a study of identical twins. Overall study results and limits: Beta clonotypes that were abundant in cord blood contained fewer insertions, a pattern absent from memory repertoires. Compared with models, monozygotic twins showed more out-of-frame TCR alpha sharing.

Trimming removed 5 bases at V and 0 bases at J, with 6 bases between. CDR1 KGHDR and CDR2 SFDVKD come from the germline V gene. This CDR3 is 13 amino acids long. These records were also assigned to another study, of yellow fever vaccine responses in identical twins.

J is TRBJ1-1 and V is TRBV24-1; D ambiguous. Sequenced material: PBMCs. The clonotype was recovered from a woman under 30 in good health. As DNA, the CDR3 is TGTGCCACCAGTGGATCGGTGAACACTGAAGCTTTCTTT. This sequence encodes CATSGSVNTEAFF.